What follows is one T cell receptor beta chain and its context. What it binds is not known. Authors' data handling: From ImmunoSEQ came sequences covering only the junction and carrying no quality scores, so filtering differed. Only in-frame clones appear in the TCRdb table, and some are missing; sequencing was by immunoSEQ multiplex PCR. V, J and clone size derive from that table, while D and trimming were established from the DNA sequence. The sample has 450,000 to 500,000 clones; about 72% are singletons. This sample is drawn from a study of shared clonotypes between healthy human individuals. The study's findings and limits: Sequencing depth was a factor that was expected to affect clonotype sharing among donors.

This CDR3 has 13 residues. The V end was cut by 4 bases, the J end by 9 bases, with 15 bases between. Germline CDR1 is WSHSY and CDR2 is SAAADI. V usage is TRBV10-2 and J usage is TRBJ2-5, with D possibly TRBD2 on 7 matching bases. Sequencing was carried out using PBMCs. The TCR comes from a woman in her forties in good health. Some clones in this sample may be carry-over from other donors' samples. The CDR3 DNA reads TGCGCCAGCAGTGGGATTGGGGGGGCCTCCCAGTACTTC. Its translation: CASSGIGGASQYF.